This is a list of T cell receptor beta chains from one sample in a study of control samples from healthy donors and cancer patients. The data were produced by immunoSEQ multiplex PCR, yet TCRdb's version contains in-frame clones alone and is incomplete. Of over 100,000 clones in the sample, around nine tenths were seen once. Sequenced: blood. Receptors were obtained from a woman aged 50 to 60 in good health. The CDR3 runs from the conserved cysteine through the conserved F or W. D genes are given only for firm matches. Size is omitted from some rows. Given values are once, few, many or a class for expanded clones.

v_call: TRBV28
d_call: -
j_call: TRBJ2-3
clone_size: -
cdr3_aa: CASSFFGSTDTQYF
cdr3_nt: TGTGCCAGCAGTTTTTTTGGTAGCACAGATACGCAGTATTTT

v_call: TRBV30
d_call: TRBD1
j_call: TRBJ2-1
clone_size: -
cdr3_aa: CAWSSGTGYSDEQFF
cdr3_nt: TGTGCCTGGAGCTCCGGGACAGGGTATTCCGATGAGCAGTTCTTC

v_call: TRBV5-6
d_call: TRBD1
j_call: TRBJ1-1
clone_size: -
cdr3_aa: CASRTGGGETEAFF
cdr3_nt: TGTGCCAGCAGGACAGGGGGCGGGGAGACTGAAGCTTTCTTT

v_call: TRBV7-8
d_call: TRBD2
j_call: TRBJ2-2
clone_size: -
cdr3_aa: CASSASGILGGELFF
cdr3_nt: TGTGCCAGCAGCGCCAGCGGGATCCTTGGAGGGGAGCTGTTTTTT

v_call: TRBV28
d_call: -
j_call: TRBJ1-2
clone_size: -
cdr3_aa: CASSLDGRDNGYTF
cdr3_nt: TGTGCCAGCAGTTTAGACGGAAGGGACAATGGCTACACCTTC

v_call: TRBV12-5
d_call: TRBD2
j_call: TRBJ2-7
clone_size: -
cdr3_aa: CASGPTGGNYEQYF
cdr3_nt: TGTGCTAGTGGTCCTACGGGGGGTAACTACGAGCAGTACTTC

v_call: TRBV15
d_call: TRBD2
j_call: TRBJ2-1
clone_size: -
cdr3_aa: CATSRHGTSGRDEQFF
cdr3_nt: TGTGCCACCAGCAGACACGGGACTAGCGGGAGGGATGAGCAGTTCTTC

v_call: TRBV6-2/TRBV6-3
d_call: -
j_call: TRBJ2-2
clone_size: -
cdr3_aa: CASSYLLSSFGGELFF
cdr3_nt: TGTGCCAGCAGTTACCTCCTCTCGAGCTTTGGCGGGGAGCTGTTTTTT

v_call: TRBV6-1
d_call: -
j_call: TRBJ1-2
clone_size: -
cdr3_aa: CASSEADWRIRYTF
cdr3_nt: TGTGCCAGCAGTGAAGCGGACTGGAGAATTCGCTACACCTTC

v_call: TRBV5-5
d_call: -
j_call: TRBJ1-6
clone_size: -
cdr3_aa: CASSLPGVQNSPLHF
cdr3_nt: TGTGCCAGCAGCTTGCCGGGGGTACAGAATTCACCCCTCCACTTT

v_call: TRBV7-9
d_call: -
j_call: TRBJ2-1
clone_size: few
cdr3_aa: CASSLAGSGYEQFF
cdr3_nt: TGTGCCAGCAGCTTAGCCGGGAGTGGCTATGAGCAGTTCTTC

v_call: TRBV9
d_call: -
j_call: TRBJ2-1
clone_size: -
cdr3_aa: CASSLGLNVDNEQFF
cdr3_nt: TGTGCCAGCAGCCTCGGACTCAATGTAGACAATGAGCAGTTCTTC

v_call: TRBV23-1
d_call: TRBD1
j_call: TRBJ2-4
clone_size: -
cdr3_aa: CAGRGQGEGNIQYF
cdr3_nt: TGCGCCGGTAGAGGACAGGGGGAGGGAAACATTCAGTACTTC

v_call: TRBV9
d_call: -
j_call: TRBJ1-4
clone_size: -
cdr3_aa: CASSPYEGTNEKLFF
cdr3_nt: TGTGCCAGCAGCCCCTACGAGGGGACTAATGAAAAACTGTTTTTT

v_call: TRBV18
d_call: TRBD2
j_call: TRBJ2-1
clone_size: -
cdr3_aa: CASSHSSGRAGDEQFF
cdr3_nt: TGTGCCAGCTCACACAGTAGCGGGAGGGCCGGGGATGAGCAGTTCTTC

v_call: TRBV12-2
d_call: -
j_call: TRBJ2-2
clone_size: -
cdr3_aa: CASRSDPNTGELFF
cdr3_nt: TGTGCAAGTCGCTCAGACCCGAACACCGGGGAGCTGTTTTTT